The 8 T cell receptor beta chains below come from one sample, sequenced in a study of identical twins. TCRdb used MiXCR to reprocess the 5' RACE reads, holding one entry per CDR3 protein. The sample shows approximately 300,000 distinct CDR3 sequences, more than 8% of them seen only once. The data were also submitted as part of a second study, on yellow fever vaccine responses in identical twins.

The sample consisted of CD8+ T cells sorted from blood. The receptors were gathered from a young woman in good health.

This clonotype was seen at least ten times. This rearrangement joins TRBV5-1 to TRBJ1-1; D is uncertain. Trimming took off 1 base at V and 9 bases at J, with 25 bases between the two ends. The CDR3 is 17 amino acids. Looked up from germline, CDR1 is SGHRS and CDR2 is YFSETQ. The DNA of the CDR3 is TGCGCCAGCAGCTTGAGTAACATATATGACTCGGAATTCCAAGCTTTCTTT. It codes for CASSLSNIYDSEFQAFF.

This clonotype was observed at least ten times. The rearrangement joins TRBV7-9 to TRBJ2-7; TRBD1 matches 10 bases. J was trimmed by 6 bases and V by 5 bases; bases with no gene match: 10. Looked up from germline, CDR1 is SEHNR and CDR2 is FQNEAQ (reference sequence). This CDR3 region has 15 residues. CDR3 residues: CASSNRDRGALEQYF. CDR3 nucleotides: TGTGCCAGCAGCAACCGGGACAGGGGCGCCCTCGAGCAGTACTTC.

This clonotype was found a few times. The chain combines TRBV3-1 with TRBJ2-7; perhaps TRBD2 as D (6 bases). The germline V gene encodes CDR1 LGHDT and CDR2 YNNKEL (reference sequence). The germline V and J ends were trimmed by 2 bases and 5 bases, with 19 bases remaining between them. The CDR3 length is 16 residues. The CDR3 region has the DNA TGTGCCAGCAGCCAATCCGGAGGGCCAAACTCGGACGAGCAGTACTTC. This sequence encodes CASSQSGGPNSDEQYF.

CDR3 nucleotide sequence: TGTGCCAGCAGCTTAGAGATTAGCGGGCATTCTAGCACAGATACGCAGTATTTT. This codes for CASSLEISGHSSTDTQYF. The rearrangement uses TRBV7-8 and TRBJ2-3; 7 bases match TRBD2. CDR1 is SGHVS and CDR2 is FQNEAQ in the germline V gene. After removal of 1 base from V and 0 bases from J, the junction contained 10 bases not matched to a gene. The CDR3 is made up of 18 amino acids.

A single count supports this clonotype. J is TRBJ2-1 and V is TRBV6-1; 16 nucleotides match TRBD2. V dropped 3 bases and J dropped 8; count of bases not matched to a gene: 7. Germline assignment: CDR1 MNHNS and CDR2 SASEGT. This CDR3 has 17 residues. The CDR3 nucleotides are TGTGCCAGCAGTGAGATTTTAGGGACTAGCGGGAGGGATGAGCAGTTCTTC. Amino acid sequence: CASSEILGTSGRDEQFF.

This clonotype showed up just a few times. For the CDR3, the DNA is TGTGCCAGCAGTGATGGGGGGATTGGGGAGACCCAGTACTTC. Translated, it gives CASSDGGIGETQYF. This sequence joins TRBV27 and TRBJ2-5; possible D gene TRBD2, 6 bases. This CDR3 contains 14 residues. Deletions cut 5 bases from V and 5 bases from J, with 15 bases between. Germline V CDR1 and CDR2: MNHEY, SMNVEV (reference sequence).

This clonotype was detected ten times or more. The rearrangement uses TRBV4-3 and TRBJ2-1, with TRBD2 matching over 10 bases. The CDR3 covers 15 residues. Germline loops: CDR1 LGHNA, CDR2 YSLEER. J lost 3 bases, V lost 1 base, and 0 bases had no gene match. CDR3 sequence (DNA): TGCGCCAGCAGCCAAGGGACTAGCGGCTACAATGAGCAGTTCTTC. Protein sequence: CASSQGTSGYNEQFF.

The chain uses TRBV30 and TRBJ1-1; D is perhaps TRBD1 (5 bases). This CDR3 contains 12 residues. Trimming stripped 3 bases from V and 8 bases from J, with 13 bases between. The germline V gene encodes CDR1 GTSNPN and CDR2 SVGIG (reference sequence). This CDR3 is CAWSGSGAEAFF. The CDR3, as DNA: TGTGCCTGGAGCGGATCTGGGGCCGAAGCTTTCTTT.